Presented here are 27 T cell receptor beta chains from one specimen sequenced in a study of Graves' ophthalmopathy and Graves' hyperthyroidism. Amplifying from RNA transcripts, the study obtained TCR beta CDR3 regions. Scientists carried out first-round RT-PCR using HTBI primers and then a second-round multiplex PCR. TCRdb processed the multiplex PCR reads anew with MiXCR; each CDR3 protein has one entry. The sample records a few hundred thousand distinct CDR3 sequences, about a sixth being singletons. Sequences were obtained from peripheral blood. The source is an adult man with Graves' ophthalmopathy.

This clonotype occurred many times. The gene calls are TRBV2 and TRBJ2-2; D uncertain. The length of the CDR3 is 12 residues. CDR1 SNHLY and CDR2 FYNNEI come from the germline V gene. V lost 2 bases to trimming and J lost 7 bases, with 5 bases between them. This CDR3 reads CASSEHIGELFF. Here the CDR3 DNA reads TGTGCCAGCAGTGAACACATCGGGGAGCTGTTTTTT.

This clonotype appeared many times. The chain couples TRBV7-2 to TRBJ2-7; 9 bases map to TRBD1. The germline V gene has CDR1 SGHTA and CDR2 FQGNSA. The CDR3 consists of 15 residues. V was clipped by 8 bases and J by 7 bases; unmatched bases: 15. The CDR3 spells CASSPGQGYLPEQYF. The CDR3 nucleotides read TGTGCCAGCTCTCCGGGACAGGGCTACCTTCCTGAGCAGTACTTC. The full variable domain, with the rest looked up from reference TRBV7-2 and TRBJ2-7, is GAGVSQSPSNKVTEKGKDVELRCDPISGHTALYWYRQSLGQGLEFLIYFQGNSAPDKSGLPSDRFSAERTGGSVSTLTIQRTQQEDSAVYLCASSPGQGYLPEQYFGPGTRLTVT.

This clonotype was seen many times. The CDR3, as DNA: TGCAGTGCTAGCAGTTCTATGGGCAGGGAGGAGGGCTACACCTTC. It is translated as CSASSSMGREEGYTF. The V call is TRBV20-1, the J call TRBJ1-2, with D perhaps matching TRBD1 (5 bases). The ends were cut back, 3 bases at V and 8 bases at J, with 22 bases in the middle. This CDR3 is built from 15 residues. The germline CDR1 and CDR2 sequences are DFQATT and SNEGSKA (reference sequence).

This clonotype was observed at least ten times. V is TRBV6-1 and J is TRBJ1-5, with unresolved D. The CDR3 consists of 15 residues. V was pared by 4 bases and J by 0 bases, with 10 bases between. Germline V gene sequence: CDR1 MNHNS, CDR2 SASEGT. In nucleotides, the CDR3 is TGTGCCAGCAGTGGCTGGAGAAATAGCAATCAGCCCCAGCATTTT. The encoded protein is CASSGWRNSNQPQHF.

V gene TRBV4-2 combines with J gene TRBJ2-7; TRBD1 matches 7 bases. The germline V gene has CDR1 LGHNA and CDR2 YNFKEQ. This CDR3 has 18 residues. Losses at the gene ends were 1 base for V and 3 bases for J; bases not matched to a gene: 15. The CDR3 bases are TGTGCCAGCAGCCAAGGTCTTGGGACAGCCCTGCGGGTCTACGAGCAGTACTTC. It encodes CASSQGLGTALRVYEQYF.

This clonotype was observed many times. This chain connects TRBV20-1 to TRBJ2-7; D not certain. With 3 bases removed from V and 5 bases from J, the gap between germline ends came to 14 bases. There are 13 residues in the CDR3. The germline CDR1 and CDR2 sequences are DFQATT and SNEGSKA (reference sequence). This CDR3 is CSASSSAFDEQYF. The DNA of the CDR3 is TGCAGTGCTAGCTCCTCGGCGTTCGACGAGCAGTACTTC.

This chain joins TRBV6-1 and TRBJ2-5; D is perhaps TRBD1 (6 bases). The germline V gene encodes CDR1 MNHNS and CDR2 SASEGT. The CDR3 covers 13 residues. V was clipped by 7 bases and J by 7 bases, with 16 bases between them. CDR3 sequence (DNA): TGTGCCAGCAACCTCAGGGGTGACGGGACCCAGTACTTC. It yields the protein CASNLRGDGTQYF.

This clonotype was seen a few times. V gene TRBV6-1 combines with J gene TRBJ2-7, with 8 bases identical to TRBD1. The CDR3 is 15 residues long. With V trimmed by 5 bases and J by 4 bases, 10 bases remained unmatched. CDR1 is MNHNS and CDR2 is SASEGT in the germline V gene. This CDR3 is CASSKGQGSRYEQYF. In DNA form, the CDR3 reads TGTGCCAGCAGTAAAGGACAGGGCAGTAGGTACGAGCAGTACTTC.

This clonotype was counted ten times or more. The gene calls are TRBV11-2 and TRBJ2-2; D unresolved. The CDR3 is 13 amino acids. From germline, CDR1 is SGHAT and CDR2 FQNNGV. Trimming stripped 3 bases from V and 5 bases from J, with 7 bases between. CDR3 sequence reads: CASSFEWTGELFF. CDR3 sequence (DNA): TGTGCCAGCAGCTTTGAATGGACCGGGGAGCTGTTTTTT.

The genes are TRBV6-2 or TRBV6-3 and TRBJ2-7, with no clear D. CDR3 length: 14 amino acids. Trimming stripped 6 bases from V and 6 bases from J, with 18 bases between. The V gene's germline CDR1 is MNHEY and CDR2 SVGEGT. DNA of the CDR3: TGTGCCAGCAGGCAAGAGGCAGGTCTCTCCGAGCAGTACTTC. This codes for CASRQEAGLSEQYF.

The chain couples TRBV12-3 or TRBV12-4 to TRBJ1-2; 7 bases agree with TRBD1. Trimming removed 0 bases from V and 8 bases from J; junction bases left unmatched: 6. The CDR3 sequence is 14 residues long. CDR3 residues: CASSLAHRGGGYTF. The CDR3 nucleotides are TGTGCCAGCAGTTTAGCGCACAGGGGAGGAGGCTACACCTTC.

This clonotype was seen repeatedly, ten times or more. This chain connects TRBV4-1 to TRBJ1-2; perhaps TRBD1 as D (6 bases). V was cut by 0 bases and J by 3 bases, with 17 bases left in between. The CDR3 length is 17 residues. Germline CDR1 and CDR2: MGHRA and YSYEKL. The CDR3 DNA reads TGCGCCAGCAGCCAAGAAATTTCGGGGGGCCGCGACTATGGCTACACCTTC. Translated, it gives CASSQEISGGRDYGYTF.

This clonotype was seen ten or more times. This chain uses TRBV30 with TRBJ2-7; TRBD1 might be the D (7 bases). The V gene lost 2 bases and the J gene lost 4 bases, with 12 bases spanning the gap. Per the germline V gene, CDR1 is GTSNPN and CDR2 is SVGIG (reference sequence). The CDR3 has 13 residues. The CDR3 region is CAWSPGGNYEQYF. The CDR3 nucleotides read TGTGCCTGGAGTCCAGGGGGGAATTACGAGCAGTACTTC.

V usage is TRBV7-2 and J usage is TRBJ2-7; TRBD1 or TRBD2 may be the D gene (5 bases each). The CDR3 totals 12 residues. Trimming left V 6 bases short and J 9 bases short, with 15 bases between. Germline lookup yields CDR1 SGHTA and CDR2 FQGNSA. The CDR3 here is CASSSVLGVQYF. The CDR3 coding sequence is TGTGCCAGCAGTAGCGTCCTAGGGGTGCAGTACTTC.

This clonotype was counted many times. The CDR3 spells CAWSTGGGWSGYTF. The CDR3 coding sequence is TGTGCCTGGAGTACCGGCGGGGGTTGGAGTGGCTACACCTTC. The J gene is TRBJ1-2, the V gene TRBV30, with a tentative D call TRBD1 (5 bases). Germline assignment: CDR1 GTSNPN and CDR2 SVGIG (reference sequence). V gave up 2 bases and J gave up 7 bases, with 17 bases separating them. The CDR3 extends over 14 amino acids.

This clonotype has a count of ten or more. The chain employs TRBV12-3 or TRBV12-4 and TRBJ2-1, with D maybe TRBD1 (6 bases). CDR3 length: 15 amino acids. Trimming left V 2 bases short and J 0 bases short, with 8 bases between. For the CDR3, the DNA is TGTGCCAGCAGTTTAAGGGGGAGCTCCTACAATGAGCAGTTCTTC. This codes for CASSLRGSSYNEQFF.

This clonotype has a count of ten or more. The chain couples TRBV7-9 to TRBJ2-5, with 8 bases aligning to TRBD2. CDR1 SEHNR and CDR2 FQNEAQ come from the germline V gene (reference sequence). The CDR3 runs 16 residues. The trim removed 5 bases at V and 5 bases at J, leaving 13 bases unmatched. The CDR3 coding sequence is TGTGCCAGCAGCCGACCTGGGTTAGCGGGACGTGAGACCCAGTACTTC. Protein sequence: CASSRPGLAGRETQYF.

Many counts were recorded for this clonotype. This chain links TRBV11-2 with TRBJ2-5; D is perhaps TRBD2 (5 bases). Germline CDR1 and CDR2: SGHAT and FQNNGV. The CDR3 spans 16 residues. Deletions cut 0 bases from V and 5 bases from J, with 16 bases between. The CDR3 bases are TGTGCCAGCAGCTTAGAACCCCGGGGAGTGAAGGAGACCCAGTACTTC. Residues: CASSLEPRGVKETQYF.

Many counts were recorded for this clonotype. The CDR3 protein is CATRDRGRSPLHF. CDR3 nucleotides: TGTGCCACCAGAGACAGGGGGCGGTCACCCCTCCACTTT. J is TRBJ1-6 and V is TRBV15, with TRBD1 identical over 10 bases. Germline-derived CDR1 and CDR2 are LNHNV and YYDKDF (reference sequence). This CDR3 has 13 amino acids. Trimming removed 6 bases from V and 10 bases from J; junction bases left unmatched: 3.

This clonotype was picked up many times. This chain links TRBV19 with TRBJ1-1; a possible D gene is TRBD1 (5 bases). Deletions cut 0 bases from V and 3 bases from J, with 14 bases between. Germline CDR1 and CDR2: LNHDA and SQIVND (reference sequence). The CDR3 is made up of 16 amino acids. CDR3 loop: CASSIDPPGQDTEAFF. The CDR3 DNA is TGTGCCAGTAGTATAGATCCGCCAGGGCAGGACACTGAAGCTTTCTTT.

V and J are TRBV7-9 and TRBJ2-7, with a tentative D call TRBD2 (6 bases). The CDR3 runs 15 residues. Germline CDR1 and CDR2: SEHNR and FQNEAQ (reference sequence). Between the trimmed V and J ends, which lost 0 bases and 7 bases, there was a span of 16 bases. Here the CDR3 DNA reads TGTGCCAGCAGCTTAGCAGGTCCGCAGGCGGGAGAGCAGTACTTC. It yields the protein CASSLAGPQAGEQYF. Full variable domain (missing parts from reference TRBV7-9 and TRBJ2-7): DTGVSQNPRHKITKRGQNVTFRCDPISEHNRLYWYRQTLGQGPEFLTYFQNEAQLEKSRLLSDRFSAERPKGSFSTLEIQRTEQGDSAMYLCASSLAGPQAGEQYFGPGTRLTVT.

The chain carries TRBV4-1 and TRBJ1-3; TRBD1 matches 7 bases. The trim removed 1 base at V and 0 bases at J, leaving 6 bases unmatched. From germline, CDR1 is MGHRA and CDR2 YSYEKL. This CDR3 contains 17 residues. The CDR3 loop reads CASSQASGQLSGNTIYF. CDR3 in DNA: TGCGCCAGCAGCCAAGCGTCGGGACAGCTCTCTGGAAACACCATATATTTT.

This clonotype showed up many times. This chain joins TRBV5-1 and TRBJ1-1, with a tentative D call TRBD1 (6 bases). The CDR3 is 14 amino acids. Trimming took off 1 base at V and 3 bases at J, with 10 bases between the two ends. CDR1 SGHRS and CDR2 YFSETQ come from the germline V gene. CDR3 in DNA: TGCGCCAGCAGCTTGCACAGGGTAGACACTGAAGCTTTCTTT. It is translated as CASSLHRVDTEAFF.

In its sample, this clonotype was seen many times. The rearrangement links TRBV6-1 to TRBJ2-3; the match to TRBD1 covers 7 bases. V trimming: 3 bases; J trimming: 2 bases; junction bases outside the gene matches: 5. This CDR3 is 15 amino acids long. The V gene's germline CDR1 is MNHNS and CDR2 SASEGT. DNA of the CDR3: TGTGCCAGCAGTGATCCGGGACAGAACACAGATACGCAGTATTTT. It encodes CASSDPGQNTDTQYF.

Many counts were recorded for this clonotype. CDR3 sequence reads: CASGRDTRAFF. The CDR3 DNA follows: TGTGCCAGCGGTAGGGACACTCGGGCTTTCTTT. The V call is TRBV6-2 or TRBV6-3, the J call TRBJ1-1, with D possibly matching TRBD1 (6 bases). Looked up from germline, CDR1 is MNHEY and CDR2 is SVGEGT. The CDR3 consists of 11 residues. V was cut by 8 bases and J by 11 bases, with 15 bases left in between.

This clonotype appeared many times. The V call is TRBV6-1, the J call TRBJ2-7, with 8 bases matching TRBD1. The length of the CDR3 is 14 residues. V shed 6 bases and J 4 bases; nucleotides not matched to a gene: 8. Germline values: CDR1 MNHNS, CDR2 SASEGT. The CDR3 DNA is TGTGCCAGCAGCCCACAGGGGGGAGTTTACGAGCAGTACTTC. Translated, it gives CASSPQGGVYEQYF.

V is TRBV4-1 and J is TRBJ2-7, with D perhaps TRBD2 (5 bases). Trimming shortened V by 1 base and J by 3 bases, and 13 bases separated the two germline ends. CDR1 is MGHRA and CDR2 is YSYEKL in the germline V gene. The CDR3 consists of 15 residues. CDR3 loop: CASSQAPGRGYEQYF. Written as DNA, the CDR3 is TGCGCCAGCAGCCAAGCCCCCGGACGGGGCTACGAGCAGTACTTC.